Shown below are 2 T cell receptor beta chains from a single sample sequenced in a study of shared clonotypes between healthy human individuals. Data came from immunoSEQ multiplex PCR; TCRdb stores just in-frame clones and leaves some out. The table shows approximately 530,000 clones, with roughly 95% occurring only once. What was sequenced was naive CD4+ T cells sorted from blood. The subset was: CD45RA+ positively selected. These TCRs come from a woman aged 30 to 39 in good health.

The genes are TRBV2 and TRBJ2-5, with D tentatively TRBD1 (6 bases). This CDR3 contains 14 residues. V lost 5 bases to trimming and J lost 2 bases, with 12 bases between them. Looked up from germline, CDR1 is SNHLY and CDR2 is FYNNEI. CDR3: CASSNTGFQETQYF. CDR3 DNA: TGTGCCAGCAGTAATACAGGGTTTCAAGAGACCCAGTACTTC.

This chain connects TRBV29-1 to TRBJ2-3, with a weak D call TRBD1 (5 bases). This CDR3 contains 12 residues. Per germline, CDR1 SQVTM and CDR2 ANQGSEA. Trimming removed 7 bases from V and 4 bases from J, with 12 bases in between. CDR3 in amino acids: CSAGSRADTQYF. The DNA of the CDR3 is TGCAGCGCCGGGTCCAGGGCAGATACGCAGTATTTT.